Here is one T cell receptor (beta chain) with its context. The junction does not match germline at one end; this may be a read error. These data come from a study of OX40 agonist ivuxolimab in advanced cancers. Study summary: Every 2 weeks, ivuxolimab was infused into the patients intravenously at between 0.01 and 10 mg/kg. Participants averaged about 66 years of age (range about 23 to 80) and were less than 85% male.

Patients had blood sampled at baseline and again on cycle 4 day 1 and cycle 7 day 1. Sequencing was performed with immunoSEQ multiplex PCR; in TCRdb, only in-frame clones are kept and a portion is missing. Among roughly 18,000 clones listed, over 60% were seen once. This CDR3 spans 12 amino acids. Germline V gives CDR1 MNHEY, CDR2 SVGAGI. Sequenced material: CD4+ or CD8+ T cells sorted from blood, taken in a trial of the OX40 agonist ivuxolimab. The chain carries TRBV6-5 and TRBJ2-3; the match to TRBD2 covers 7 bases. The origin of this receptor is an adult with an advanced solid tumor such as melanoma, head and neck, liver or kidney cancer. This CDR3 is CASSPGLDPQYF. CDR3 bases: TGTGCCAGCAGTCCTGGACTAGATCCGCAGTATTTT.